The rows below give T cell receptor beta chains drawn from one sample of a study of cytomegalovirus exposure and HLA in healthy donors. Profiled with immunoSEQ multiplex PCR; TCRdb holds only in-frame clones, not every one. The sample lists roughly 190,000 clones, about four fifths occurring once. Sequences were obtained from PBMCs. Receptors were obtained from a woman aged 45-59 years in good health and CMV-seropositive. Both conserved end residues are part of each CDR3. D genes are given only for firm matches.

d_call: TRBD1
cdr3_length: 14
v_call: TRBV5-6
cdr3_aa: CASSLAGQQETQYF

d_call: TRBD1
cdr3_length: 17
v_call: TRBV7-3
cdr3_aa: CASSLAATGHLAYGYTF

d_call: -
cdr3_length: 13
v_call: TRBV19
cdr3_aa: CASSGFFGTEAFF

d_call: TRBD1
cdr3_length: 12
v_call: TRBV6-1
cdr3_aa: CASRTIQGVAFF

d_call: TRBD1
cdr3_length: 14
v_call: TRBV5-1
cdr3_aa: CASSLGTGDSPLHF

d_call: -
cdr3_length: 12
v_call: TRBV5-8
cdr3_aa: CASSLRQYGYTF

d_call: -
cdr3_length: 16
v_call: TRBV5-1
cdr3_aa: CASSPSYGGGTGELFF

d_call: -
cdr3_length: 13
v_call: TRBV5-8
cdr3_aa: CASSRQVNTEAFF

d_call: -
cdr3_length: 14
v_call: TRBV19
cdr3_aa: CASRDWMEGNTIYF

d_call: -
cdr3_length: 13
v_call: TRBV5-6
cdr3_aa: CASSFGTNQPQHF

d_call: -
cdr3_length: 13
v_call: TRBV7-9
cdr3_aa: CASSLTGSSPLHF

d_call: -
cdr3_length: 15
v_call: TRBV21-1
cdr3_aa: CASSKAMIRDYGYTF

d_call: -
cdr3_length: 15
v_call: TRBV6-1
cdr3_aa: CASRRQAFSPYEQYF

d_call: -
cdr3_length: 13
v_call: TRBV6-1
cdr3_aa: CASRTGSNQPQHF

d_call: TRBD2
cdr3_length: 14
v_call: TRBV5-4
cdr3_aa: CASSASGSTDTQYF

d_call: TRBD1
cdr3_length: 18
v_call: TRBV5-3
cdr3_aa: CARSLKPGTGRAYNEQFF

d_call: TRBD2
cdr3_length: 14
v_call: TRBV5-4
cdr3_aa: CASSRSGGEETQYF

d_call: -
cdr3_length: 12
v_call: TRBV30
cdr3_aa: CAWGQGATEAFF

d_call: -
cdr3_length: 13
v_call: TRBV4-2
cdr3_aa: CASSPRVTREQYF

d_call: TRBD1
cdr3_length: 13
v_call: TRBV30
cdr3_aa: CAWRTGIVSPLHF

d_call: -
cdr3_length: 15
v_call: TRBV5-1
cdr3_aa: CASSRTTTSYNEQFF

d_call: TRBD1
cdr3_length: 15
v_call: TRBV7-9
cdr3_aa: CASSPPGQGQETQYF

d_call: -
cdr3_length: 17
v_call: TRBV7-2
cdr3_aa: CASSLGQHFMNTGELFF

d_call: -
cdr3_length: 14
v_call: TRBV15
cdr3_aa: CATSRDSQGYEQYF

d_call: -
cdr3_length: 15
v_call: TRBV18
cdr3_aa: CASSPPTPASNEQFF

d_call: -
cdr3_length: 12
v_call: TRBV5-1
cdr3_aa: CASSLRGETQYF

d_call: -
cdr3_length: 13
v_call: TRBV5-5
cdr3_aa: CASSLGTDEKLFF

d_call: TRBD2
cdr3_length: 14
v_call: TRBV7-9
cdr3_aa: CASSLVLLAGGTYF

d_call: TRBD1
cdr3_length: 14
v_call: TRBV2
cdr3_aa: CASSGDRGGTEAFF

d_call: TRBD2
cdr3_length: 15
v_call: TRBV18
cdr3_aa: CASSLTSGAYNEQFF

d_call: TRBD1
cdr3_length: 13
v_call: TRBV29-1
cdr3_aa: CSVGGTVNYGYTF

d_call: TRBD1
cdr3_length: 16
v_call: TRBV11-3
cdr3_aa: CASSLGGDRLNTEAFF

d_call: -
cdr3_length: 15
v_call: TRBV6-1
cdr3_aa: CASREIRGGDEKLFF